These T cell receptor beta chains were read from a single sample in a study of blood T cell repertoires in COVID-19. Here immunoSEQ multiplex PCR was the method, and the copy in TCRdb shows in-frame clones only, minus some. The sample records some 300,000 clones, roughly 86% being singletons. Sequencing was carried out using PBMCs or T cells enriched from blood (not recorded which). These TCRs come from a woman aged 30 to 39 who had recovered from COVID-19. The conserved cysteine and the conserved F or W are not part of the CDR3 here. A D gene is named only where the DNA matches it firmly.

d_call j_call v_call cdr3_aa
TRBD1 TRBJ1-5 TRBV6-2/TRBV6-3 ASSRQGNQPQH
TRBD2 TRBJ2-2 TRBV10-3 AISESRTSVNTGELF
TRBD2 TRBJ2-5 TRBV9 ASSSGRGETQY
TRBD1 TRBJ1-5 TRBV28 ASSLPTGGSLLNQPQH
- TRBJ2-1 TRBV29-1 SVEVGGDSYNEQF
- TRBJ2-7 TRBV19 ASSTQGGKSYEQY
- TRBJ1-2 TRBV5-4 ASSLKQGGNYGYT
- TRBJ2-2 TRBV5-1 ASSLAPLEGTGELF
- TRBJ2-2 TRBV7-9 ASSSQPGLHTGELF
- TRBJ2-7 TRBV5-1 ASSLAPASGSEQY
- TRBJ2-1 TRBV18 ASSPPTAVGNEQF
- TRBJ1-4 TRBV5-1 ASRRDGGNEKLF
- TRBJ2-1 TRBV7-2 ASSLGNYGLNEQF
- TRBJ2-5 TRBV9 ASSEGGTEGTQY
- TRBJ1-1 TRBV6-5 ASSSGISTEAF
TRBD1 TRBJ2-7 TRBV29-1 SARTGGGYEQY
TRBD1 TRBJ2-1 TRBV5-5 ASSTSPTGIYYNEQF
TRBD2 TRBJ2-3 TRBV3-1/TRBV3-2 ASSQELAGASDTQY
TRBD2 TRBJ2-1 TRBV3-1/TRBV3-2 ASSYGLAGLGSYNEQF
TRBD2 TRBJ2-5 TRBV19 ASSTGGQETQY
- TRBJ1-5 TRBV28 ASSFVDSGKGAQH
TRBD1 TRBJ1-1 TRBV4-3 ASSQEGRGRNEAF
TRBD1 TRBJ2-7 TRBV27 ASSLAGTGGYEQY
- TRBJ1-1 TRBV28 ASSSRGDRSTEAF
TRBD2 TRBJ2-6 TRBV3-1/TRBV3-2 ASSQSGTGGTGANVLT
TRBD1 TRBJ2-1 TRBV25-1 ASSEGTGSYNEQF